The source of this T cell receptor (beta chain) is a study of beta chain features in type 1 diabetes. Germline V CDR1 and CDR2: SEHNR, FQNEAQ (reference sequence). The CDR3 runs to 15 residues. Losses at the gene ends were 8 bases for V and 2 bases for J; bases not matched to a gene: 9. Sorted CD4+ subsets: naive, central memory, regulatory, stem cell-like memory (CD45RO/CCR7/CD25/CD127/CD95/CD27 panel). Study results and caveats: All four CD4+ subsets from Type 1 diabetes patients carried moderately but significantly shorter TCRB CDR3s. VDJ junctions sequenced from type 1 diabetes patients showed fewer insertions and more deletions. It was among patients, rather than healthy donors, that naive, central memory and Treg TCRB repertoires appeared more similar.

TCRB transcripts that were expressed got sequenced, as all of the isolated RNA had been reverse transcribed. Naive, central memory and regulatory T cell samples yielded roughly 3.5 million reads on average. Sequencing used immunoSEQ multiplex PCR; TCRdb keeps in-frame clones, though not all of them. The sample holds about 340,000 clones, approximately 9.7% seen once. With regard to this clone: Its antigen is unknown.

V and J are TRBV7-9 and TRBJ2-5; 9 bases map to TRBD1. The TCR originated in a man aged 25 to 45 with type 1 diabetes. Sample: central memory CD4+ T cells from blood. The CDR3 DNA sequence: TGTGCCAGCGTCTCGGGACAGGGCTTTCAAGAGACCCAGTACTTC. Translation gives CASVSGQGFQETQYF.